Following are 4 T cell receptor beta chains from one sample sequenced in a study of shared T cell receptors in the human thymus. TCRdb keeps only in-frame clones here, not all; method: immunoSEQ multiplex PCR. The data hold over 650,000 clones, with approximately 89% observed a single time. This sample also appeared in a second study, on human thymus T cells.

Sequencing used thymocytes. The receptors derive from a boy younger than two with a congenital heart defect.

This sequence joins TRBV19 and TRBJ2-7; no clear D. The CDR3 runs 13 residues. V was shortened by 6 bases and J by 3 bases, with 12 bases between the two germline ends. CDR1 and CDR2 (germline): LNHDA, SQIVND (reference sequence). The CDR3 DNA sequence: TGTGCCAGTAGCCCTTCAGGAATCTACGAGCAGTACTTC. It yields the protein CASSPSGIYEQYF.

The CDR3 DNA reads as TGCAGCGTTGATTTTACGGGACATTACAATGAGCAGTTCTTC. Its protein product is CSVDFTGHYNEQFF. The V call is TRBV29-1, the J call TRBJ2-1; maybe TRBD1 (6 bases). Germline loops: CDR1 SQVTM, CDR2 ANQGSEA. With 3 bases removed from V and 4 bases from J, the gap between germline ends came to 13 bases. This CDR3 has 14 amino acids.

This chain connects TRBV7-2 to TRBJ2-1; the D is unclear. There are 15 residues in the CDR3. Germline V CDR1 and CDR2: SGHTA, FQGNSA. V lost 3 bases to trimming and J lost 3 bases, with 12 bases between them. The CDR3 loop reads CASSFYPRVYNEQFF. The DNA for the CDR3 is TGTGCCAGCAGCTTTTATCCCCGGGTCTACAATGAGCAGTTCTTC.

This clone was detected only once. The V gene is TRBV27, the J gene TRBJ2-7; D is unresolved. V lost 3 bases to trimming and J lost 1 base, with 25 bases between them. CDR3 size: 19 residues. CDR1 is MNHEY, CDR2 SMNVEV, per germline (reference sequence). The CDR3 loop is CASSLRMVRVRLVSYEQYF. The CDR3 coding sequence is TGTGCCAGCAGTTTGCGGATGGTTCGGGTTAGACTGGTATCCTACGAGCAGTACTTC.